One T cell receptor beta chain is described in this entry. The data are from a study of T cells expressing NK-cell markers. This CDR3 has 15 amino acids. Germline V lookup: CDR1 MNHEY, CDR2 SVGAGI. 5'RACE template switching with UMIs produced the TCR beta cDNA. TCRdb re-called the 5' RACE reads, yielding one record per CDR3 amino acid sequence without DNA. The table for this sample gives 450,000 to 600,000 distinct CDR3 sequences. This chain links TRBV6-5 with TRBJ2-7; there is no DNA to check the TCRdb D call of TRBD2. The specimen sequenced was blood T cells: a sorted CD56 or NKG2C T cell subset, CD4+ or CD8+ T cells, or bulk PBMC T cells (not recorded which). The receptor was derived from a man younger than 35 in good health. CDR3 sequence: CASSYRREGPYEQYF.